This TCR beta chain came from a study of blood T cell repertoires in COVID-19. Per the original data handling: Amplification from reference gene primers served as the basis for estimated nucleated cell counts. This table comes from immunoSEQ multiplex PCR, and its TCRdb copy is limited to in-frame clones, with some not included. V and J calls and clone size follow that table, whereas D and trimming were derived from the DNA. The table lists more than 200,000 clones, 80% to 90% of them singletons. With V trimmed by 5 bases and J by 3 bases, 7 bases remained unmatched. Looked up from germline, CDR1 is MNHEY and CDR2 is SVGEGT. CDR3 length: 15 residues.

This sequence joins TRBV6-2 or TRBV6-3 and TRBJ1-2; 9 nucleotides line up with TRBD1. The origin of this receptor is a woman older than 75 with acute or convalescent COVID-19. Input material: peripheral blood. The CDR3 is CASSSPGQGDYGYTF. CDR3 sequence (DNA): TGTGCCAGCAGTAGCCCGGGACAGGGCGACTATGGCTACACCTTC.